The 29 T cell receptor beta chains below were found in one sample sequenced in a study of response to subunit inactivated influenza vaccine. MiXCR was run by TCRdb on the RT-PCR reads, yielding one entry per CDR3 protein. The sample gives 250,000 to 350,000 distinct CDR3 sequences, approximately 23% of which show up once; 10% is in the top ten. The source was PBMCs from blood, collected around 22 months after vaccination. The receptor source for this set is a man between 50 and 75 years old who received an inactivated influenza vaccine.

This clonotype has only a few counts. This chain joins TRBV29-1 and TRBJ2-3; 9 bases fit TRBD1. Trimming removed 3 bases from V and 5 bases from J; junction bases left unmatched: 12. Germline values: CDR1 SQVTM, CDR2 ANQGSEA. The CDR3 is made up of 16 amino acids. CDR3 sequence: CSVETPGQGPLDTQYF. In DNA form, the CDR3 reads TGCAGCGTTGAGACCCCGGGACAGGGTCCCCTAGATACGCAGTATTTT.

The chain is built from TRBV7-2 and TRBJ1-1, with unresolved D. Germline V gene data show CDR1 as SGHTA and CDR2 as FQGNSA. This CDR3 has 16 amino acids. Trimming pared 1 base from V and 1 base from J, leaving 13 bases between. The CDR3 is CASSLVAGSPNTEAFF. The CDR3 DNA sequence: TGTGCCAGCAGCTTAGTCGCGGGCAGCCCGAACACTGAAGCTTTCTTT.

This clonotype showed up many times. V gene TRBV10-3 combines with J gene TRBJ1-2; D is unclear. CDR1 and CDR2 (germline): ENHRY, SYGVKD. The CDR3 runs to 14 residues. Trimming took 2 bases from V and 7 from J, leaving 14 bases between them. The CDR3 is CAISEGSVSAGYTF. The CDR3 nucleotides are TGTGCCATCAGTGAGGGCAGTGTCTCGGCTGGCTACACCTTC.

V usage is TRBV2 and J usage is TRBJ1-1; D gene uncertain. The V gene lost 0 bases and the J gene lost 1 base, with 9 bases spanning the gap. Germline V CDR1 and CDR2: SNHLY, FYNNEI. This CDR3 is 15 amino acids long. This CDR3 is CASSEALAGNTEAFF. The CDR3 coding sequence is TGTGCCAGCAGTGAAGCGCTTGCGGGGAACACTGAAGCTTTCTTT.

The chain uses TRBV28 and TRBJ2-6, with D possibly matching TRBD1 (6 bases). Trimming removed 5 bases from V and 0 bases from J, with 17 bases in between. Per the germline V gene, CDR1 is MDHEN and CDR2 is SYDVKM. This CDR3 is built from 18 residues. The CDR3 spells CASSTLPGHLSGANVLTF. In nucleotides, the CDR3 is TGTGCCAGCAGTACCCTACCGGGACACCTCTCTGGGGCCAACGTCCTGACTTTC.

The V and J genes are TRBV4-2 and TRBJ1-3; perhaps TRBD1 as D (6 bases). Trimming took off 0 bases at V and 2 bases at J, with 17 bases between the two ends. Germline-derived CDR1 and CDR2 are LGHNA and YNFKEQ. CDR3 length: 18 residues. Written as DNA, the CDR3 is TGTGCCAGCAGCCAAGACCCTAGCGGGGGGGGCACTGGAAACACCATATATTTT. It specifies CASSQDPSGGGTGNTIYF.

The V call is TRBV4-2, the J call TRBJ1-1; D is possibly TRBD1 (6 bases). Trimming took off 1 base at V and 0 bases at J, with 9 bases between the two ends. CDR3 size: 15 residues. The V gene's germline CDR1 is LGHNA and CDR2 YNFKEQ. CDR3: CASSQGGQVNTEAFF. CDR3 nucleotide sequence: TGTGCCAGCAGCCAAGGGGGGCAGGTGAACACTGAAGCTTTCTTT.

In this sample, this clonotype turned up once. The chain employs TRBV10-3 and TRBJ2-3; TRBD1 might be the D (6 bases). The germline V gene has CDR1 ENHRY and CDR2 SYGVKD. CDR3 length: 17 residues. Trimming pared 10 bases from V and 1 base from J, leaving 24 bases between. CDR3 sequence: CATSQLRDNLRTDTQYF. In DNA, the CDR3 is TGTGCCACCAGCCAGCTCCGGGACAACCTTCGCACAGATACGCAGTATTTT.

This clonotype appeared a few times. The chain recombines TRBV6-2 or TRBV6-3 with TRBJ1-6; possibly TRBD1 for D (6 bases). The CDR3 is 15 amino acids. Germline CDR1 MNHEY, CDR2 SVGEGT. V was pared by 8 bases and J by 0 bases, with 11 bases between. The CDR3, as DNA: TGTGCCAGCGTTACAGGGAGCTCCTATAATTCACCCCTCCACTTT. Protein sequence: CASVTGSSYNSPLHF.

The sample holds a few counts of this clonotype. The chain joins TRBV9 to TRBJ2-1, with 11 bases that match TRBD2. The junction had 7 bases not matched to a gene; V was cut back by 3 bases and J by 5 bases. The germline V gene has CDR1 SGDLS and CDR2 YYNGEE. The CDR3 loop spans 16 amino acids. The CDR3 DNA follows: TGTGCCAGCAGCGCAGCGGGACTAGCGGTTGACAATGAGCAGTTCTTC. This translates into CASSAAGLAVDNEQFF.

This clonotype was detected a few times. The chain has TRBV20-1 and TRBJ2-7; D is perhaps TRBD1 or TRBD2 (5 bases each). Germline loops: CDR1 DFQATT, CDR2 SNEGSKA (reference sequence). The V end was cut by 0 bases, the J end by 12 bases, with 12 bases between. This CDR3 spans 11 amino acids. The CDR3, as DNA: TGCAGTGCTAGAGACCGGAGGACACTGTACTTC. Its translation is CSARDRRTLYF.

The chain is built from TRBV29-1 and TRBJ1-2; no firm D call. CDR1 and CDR2 from the germline V gene are SQVTM and ANQGSEA. CDR3 size: 13 residues. V lost 7 bases and J 5 bases, leaving 17 bases between the germline ends. The CDR3 region has the DNA TGCAGCGCCGGCGACGGAACCTCTTATGGCTACACCTTC. Translated, it gives CSAGDGTSYGYTF. The full variable domain, its missing parts supplied by reference TRBV29-1 and TRBJ1-2, is SAVISQKPSRDICQRGTSLTIQCQVDSQVTMMFWYRQQPGQSLTLIATANQGSEATYESGFVIDKFPISRPNLTFSTLTVSNMSPEDSSIYLCSAGDGTSYGYTFGSGTRLTVV.

This clonotype occurred a few times. This chain uses TRBV28 with TRBJ1-6; 7 bases map to TRBD1. The CDR3 has 17 amino acids. The germline CDR1 and CDR2 sequences are MDHEN and SYDVKM. J gave up 6 bases and V 5 bases, and 13 bases lay outside the gene matches. DNA for the CDR3: TGTGCCAGCAGTCCTTTGGAGGGGGCTAGGGGTAATTCACCCCTCCACTTT. Translated: CASSPLEGARGNSPLHF.

The V and J genes are TRBV27 and TRBJ1-2; 10 bases are a match to TRBD1. J lost 2 bases, V lost 3 bases, and 3 bases had no gene match. The CDR3 has 15 residues. Germline CDR1 is MNHEY and CDR2 is SMNVEV (reference sequence). CDR3 nucleotide sequence: TGTGCCAGCAGTTTCCTGGGACAGGGGAACTATGGCTACACCTTC. Translation gives CASSFLGQGNYGYTF.

This clonotype showed up just a few times. The V and J genes are TRBV28 and TRBJ2-7, with 10 bases matching TRBD2. V gave up 3 bases and J gave up 0 bases; unmatched junction bases: 2. The germline CDR1 and CDR2 sequences are MDHEN and SYDVKM. The CDR3 has 15 residues. CDR3 amino acids: CASSFASGGSYEQYF. The CDR3 region has the DNA TGTGCCAGCAGTTTTGCTAGCGGGGGCTCCTACGAGCAGTACTTC.

The chain carries TRBV29-1 and TRBJ2-1; TRBD2 aligns across 7 bases. This CDR3 contains 15 residues. Germline assignment: CDR1 SQVTM and CDR2 ANQGSEA. Trimming removed 4 bases from V and 6 bases from J; junction bases left unmatched: 12. CDR3 amino acids: CSVAYGGGQGNEQFF. The CDR3 DNA follows: TGCAGCGTTGCCTATGGGGGAGGGCAAGGCAATGAGCAGTTCTTC.

A few counts support this clonotype. The rearrangement joins TRBV20-1 to TRBJ2-2; D remains unclear. The CDR3 sequence is 14 residues long. Germline lookup yields CDR1 DFQATT and CDR2 SNEGSKA (reference sequence). V was cut by 6 bases and J by 2 bases, with 13 bases left in between. DNA of the CDR3: TGCAGTGCCCCTGTGGCTCCTAACACCGGGGAGCTGTTTTTT. It encodes CSAPVAPNTGELFF.

The chain has TRBV6-2 or TRBV6-3 and TRBJ1-1; the D is unclear. The CDR3 consists of 18 residues. The germline CDR1 and CDR2 sequences are MNHEY and SVGEGT. V was trimmed by 0 bases and J by 0 bases, leaving 17 bases between them. The CDR3 is CASSYSTRGRSMNTEAFF. The DNA of the CDR3 is TGTGCCAGCAGTTACTCGACTAGAGGGCGATCCATGAACACTGAAGCTTTCTTT.

The chain has TRBV12-3 or TRBV12-4 and TRBJ2-3; 7 bases line up with TRBD1. Trimming cost V 7 bases and J 0 bases; bases outside gene matches: 1. The CDR3 spans 13 residues. CDR3 loop: CASTTGSTDTQYF. CDR3 nucleotide sequence: TGTGCCAGCACGACAGGGAGCACAGATACGCAGTATTTT.

This clonotype was seen more than once but under ten times. This chain connects TRBV4-3 to TRBJ1-3, with D perhaps matching TRBD1 (5 bases). The CDR3 is 16 residues long. The V end was cut by 3 bases, the J end by 0 bases, with 12 bases between. Germline V gives CDR1 LGHNA, CDR2 YSLEER. The CDR3 protein is CASSQGRVSSGNTIYF. In DNA, the CDR3 is TGCGCCAGCAGCCAGGGACGGGTTAGCTCTGGAAACACCATATATTTT.

In DNA, the CDR3 is TGTGCCATCAGGGTAGCGGGAGACAATGAGCAGTTCTTC. As protein: CAIRVAGDNEQFF. The V gene is TRBV10-3, the J gene TRBJ2-1, with 9 bases fitting TRBD2. The CDR3 totals 13 residues. J gave up 5 bases and V 6 bases, and 2 bases lay outside the gene matches. Germline CDR1 reads ENHRY; CDR2 reads SYGVKD.

The table lists this clonotype with a few counts. V and J are TRBV7-2 and TRBJ1-2, with 7 bases lining up with TRBD1. This CDR3 is 15 amino acids long. V lost 3 bases and J lost 2; bases outside the gene matches: 6. CDR1 and CDR2 (germline): SGHTA, FQGNSA. CDR3 DNA: TGTGCCAGCAGCTTTTACTTGGGACAGAACTATGGCTACACCTTC. Amino acids: CASSFYLGQNYGYTF.

This clonotype appeared many times. This chain connects TRBV20-1 to TRBJ2-2, with D possibly TRBD2 on 5 matching bases. The V gene lost 1 base and the J gene lost 4 bases, with 10 bases spanning the gap. The CDR3 is 14 amino acids. Germline CDR1 and CDR2: DFQATT and SNEGSKA (reference sequence). CDR3 sequence (DNA): TGCAGTGCTAGAGTCGGGGTGGGCACCGGGGAGCTGTTTTTT. It yields the protein CSARVGVGTGELFF.

This clonotype was detected many times. This chain links TRBV12-3 or TRBV12-4 with TRBJ1-5, with a weak D call TRBD1 (6 bases). V lost 6 bases and J 1 base, leaving 16 bases between the germline ends. This CDR3 is built from 16 residues. The chain's CDR3 is CASRPGGGSSNQPQHF. In DNA form, the CDR3 reads TGTGCCAGCAGGCCCGGAGGGGGTTCGAGCAATCAGCCCCAGCATTTT.

The gene calls are TRBV6-5 and TRBJ2-1; D gene unclear. Trimming cost V 3 bases and J 9 bases, with 6 bases left between them. CDR3 size: 11 residues. Germline V gene lookup returns CDR1 MNHEY and CDR2 SVGAGI. The CDR3 DNA is TGTGCCAGCAGTTATCTGGCTGAGCAGTTCTTC. It codes for CASSYLAEQFF.

This clonotype was seen many times. The V and J genes are TRBV5-5 and TRBJ1-2; D is uncertain. The CDR3 runs to 15 residues. V was clipped by 3 bases and J by 6 bases, with 18 bases between them. From germline, CDR1 is SGHKS and CDR2 YYEKEE (reference sequence). CDR3 in amino acids: CASSSGGIGRDGYTF. The CDR3 DNA reads TGTGCCAGCAGCTCCGGAGGTATCGGGAGAGATGGCTACACCTTC.

This clonotype appeared a few times. The chain couples TRBV28 to TRBJ1-2; no firm D call. This CDR3 spans 13 amino acids. V shed 3 bases and J shed 0 bases, with 5 bases lying between them. Germline CDR1 MDHEN, CDR2 SYDVKM. The DNA of the CDR3 is TGTGCCAGCAGTTTCTTCGCTAACTATGGCTACACCTTC. It specifies CASSFFANYGYTF.

This clonotype has ten or more counts. The rearrangement joins TRBV7-2 to TRBJ2-7, with D tentatively TRBD2 (7 bases). The CDR3 consists of 15 residues. The V gene lost 7 bases and the J gene lost 1 base, with 17 bases spanning the gap. Germline values: CDR1 SGHTA, CDR2 FQGNSA. This chain's CDR3 is CASTQGGGLSYEQYF. CDR3 DNA sequence: TGTGCCAGCACCCAAGGGGGGGGCCTGTCCTACGAGCAGTACTTC.

This clonotype was observed a few times. The chain employs TRBV20-1 and TRBJ2-2; D is unclear. Germline CDR1 reads DFQATT; CDR2 reads SNEGSKA (reference sequence). With 2 bases removed from V and 6 bases from J, the gap between germline ends came to 4 bases. The CDR3 has 11 amino acids. The CDR3: CSARLPGELFF. Here the CDR3 DNA reads TGCAGTGCTAGACTACCCGGGGAGCTGTTTTTT.